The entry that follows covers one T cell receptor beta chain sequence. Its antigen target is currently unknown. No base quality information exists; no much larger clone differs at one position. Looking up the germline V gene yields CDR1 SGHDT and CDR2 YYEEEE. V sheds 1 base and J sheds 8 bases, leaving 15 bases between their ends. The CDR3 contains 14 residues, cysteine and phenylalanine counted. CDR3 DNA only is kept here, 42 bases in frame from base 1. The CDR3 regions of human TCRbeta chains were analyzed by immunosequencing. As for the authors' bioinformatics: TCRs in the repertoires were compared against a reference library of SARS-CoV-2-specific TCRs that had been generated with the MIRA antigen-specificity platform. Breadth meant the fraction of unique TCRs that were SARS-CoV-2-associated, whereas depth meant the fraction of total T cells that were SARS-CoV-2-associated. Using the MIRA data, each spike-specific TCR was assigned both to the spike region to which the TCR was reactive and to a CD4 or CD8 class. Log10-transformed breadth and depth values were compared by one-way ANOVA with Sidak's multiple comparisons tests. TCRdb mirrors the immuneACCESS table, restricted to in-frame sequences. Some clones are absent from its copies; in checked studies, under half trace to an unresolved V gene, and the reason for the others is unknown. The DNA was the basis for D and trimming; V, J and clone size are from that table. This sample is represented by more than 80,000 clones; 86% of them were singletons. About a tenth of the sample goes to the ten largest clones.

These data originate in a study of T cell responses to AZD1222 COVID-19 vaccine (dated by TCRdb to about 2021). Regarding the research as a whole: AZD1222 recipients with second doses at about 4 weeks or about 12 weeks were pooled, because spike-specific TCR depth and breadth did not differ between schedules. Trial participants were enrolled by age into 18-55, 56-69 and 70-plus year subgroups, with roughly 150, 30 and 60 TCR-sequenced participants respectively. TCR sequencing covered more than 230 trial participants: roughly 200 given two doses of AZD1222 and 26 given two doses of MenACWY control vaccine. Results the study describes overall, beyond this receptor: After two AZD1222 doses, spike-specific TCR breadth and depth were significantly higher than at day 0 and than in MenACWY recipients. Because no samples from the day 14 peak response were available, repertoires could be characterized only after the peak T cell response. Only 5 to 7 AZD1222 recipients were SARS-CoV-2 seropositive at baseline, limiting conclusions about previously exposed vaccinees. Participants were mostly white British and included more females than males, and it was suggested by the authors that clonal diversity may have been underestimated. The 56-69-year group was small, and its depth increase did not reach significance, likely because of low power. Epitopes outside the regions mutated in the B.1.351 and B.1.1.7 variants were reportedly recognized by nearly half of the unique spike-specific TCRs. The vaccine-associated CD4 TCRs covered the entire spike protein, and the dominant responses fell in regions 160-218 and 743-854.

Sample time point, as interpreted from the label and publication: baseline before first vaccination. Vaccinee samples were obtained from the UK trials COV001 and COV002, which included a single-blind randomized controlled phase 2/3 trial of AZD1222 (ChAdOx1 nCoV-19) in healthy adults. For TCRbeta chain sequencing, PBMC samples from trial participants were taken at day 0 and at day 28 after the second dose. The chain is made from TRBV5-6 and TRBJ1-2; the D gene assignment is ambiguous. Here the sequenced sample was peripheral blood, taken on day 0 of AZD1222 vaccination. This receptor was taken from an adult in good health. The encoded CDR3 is CASSLYSPTSGYTF. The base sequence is TGTGCCAGCAGCTTGTATAGCCCGACCAGCGGCTACACCTTC.